The present TCR beta chain was sequenced within a study of a mutant IDH1 vaccine in newly diagnosed glioma. Study at large: Patients got their first vaccination 4-6 weeks after radiotherapy alone, or with temozolomide cycles. Radiotherapy, temozolomide, or both had been given previously, and both were given to most.

Documented time point: week 47, end of study. Doses of 300 ug of mutant IDH1 20-mer peptide were given with topical imiquimod. Eight vaccinations were given in weeks 1, 3, 5, 7, 11, 15, 19 and 23. Donors had new IDH1-mutant astrocytomas of WHO grade 3 or 4 (ATRX-lost). Only in-frame clones appear in the TCRdb table, and some are missing; sequencing was by immunoSEQ multiplex PCR. The data contain about 56,000 clones, about four fifths of them singletons. Regarding this clone: Its antigen is not identified.

The input for sequencing was PBMCs, taken from a glioma patient whose treatment included an IDH1 peptide vaccine. This clonotype originated in a woman between 50 and 59 years old with glioma.

CDR3 sequence reads: CASSLGISGNTIYF. The DNA for the CDR3 is TGCGCCAGCAGCTTGGGGATTTCTGGAAACACCATATATTTT. The chain recombines TRBV5-1 with TRBJ1-3; D call uncertain. This CDR3 is 14 amino acids long. Trimming stripped 0 bases from V and 1 base from J, with 5 bases between. CDR1 and CDR2 from the germline V gene are SGHRS and YFSETQ.